Presented here are 26 T cell receptor beta chains from one specimen sequenced in a study of T cells in Graves' hyperthyroidism and ophthalmopathy. Amplified regions were TCR beta CDR3 sequences from RNA transcripts. The HTBI set primed first-round TCR CDR3 RT-PCR. From the multiplex PCR reads, TCRdb called clonotypes with MiXCR, one entry per CDR3 protein. The data show 75,000 to 100,000 distinct CDR3 sequences, with around 52% seen just once and about 25% held by the top ten. The sample was blood. These receptors all come from a woman in her thirties or forties with Graves' hyperthyroidism.

This sequence joins TRBV2 and TRBJ1-3, with D unresolved. CDR1 SNHLY and CDR2 FYNNEI come from the germline V gene. The CDR3 totals 13 residues. Trimming pared 6 bases from V and 0 bases from J, leaving 6 bases between. In DNA form, the CDR3 reads TGTGCCAGCAGCACCCGCTCTGGAAACACCATATATTTT. This sequence encodes CASSTRSGNTIYF.

The CDR3, as DNA: TGTGCCAGCAGCCGTTGGACTAGCGGGGTATACGAGCAGTACTTC. Translation: CASSRWTSGVYEQYF. The chain couples TRBV7-2 to TRBJ2-7; 12 bases fit TRBD2. With 5 bases clipped from V and 4 bases from J, the junction kept 6 bases outside the gene matches. The CDR3 has 15 residues. Germline V gene sequence: CDR1 SGHTA, CDR2 FQGNSA.

This clonotype was seen ten or more times. This sequence joins TRBV10-3 and TRBJ1-2; D is perhaps TRBD1 (5 bases). Deletions cut 6 bases from V and 8 bases from J, with 19 bases between. Per the germline V gene, CDR1 is ENHRY and CDR2 is SYGVKD. This CDR3 is 14 amino acids long. CDR3 nucleotides: TGTGCCATCAGGGCCTCTCAGGGTGTGACAGGCTACACCTTC. As protein: CAIRASQGVTGYTF.

The chain links TRBV7-9 to TRBJ1-1, with 9 positions matching TRBD1. The ends lost 4 bases at V and 6 bases at J; junction bases unmatched: 3. CDR1 is SEHNR, CDR2 FQNEAQ, per germline (reference sequence). There are 13 residues in the CDR3. This CDR3 is CASSWDRASEAFF. The CDR3 bases are TGTGCCAGCAGCTGGGACAGGGCTTCTGAAGCTTTCTTT.

Only a few counts were recorded for this clonotype. This may come from a read error, since a much larger clone is one base off. This chain links TRBV7-3 with TRBJ2-2; no clear D gene. The V gene's germline CDR1 is SGHTA and CDR2 FQGTGA. The CDR3 has 12 amino acids. CDR3 nucleotides: TGTGCCTGCAGCTTATCCACCGGGGAGCTGTTTTTT. It codes for CACSLSTGELFF.

This clonotype was seen only once. The conserved phenylalanine or tryptophan is not found at the CDR3 terminus, so this likely reflects a read error. The chain joins TRBV20-1 to TRBJ2-5; 9 nucleotides align to TRBD2. CDR1 DFQATT and CDR2 SNEGSKA come from the germline V gene (reference sequence). CDR3 length equals 14 residues. V trimming: 5 bases; J trimming: 1 base; junction bases outside the gene matches: 5. This CDR3 is CSALRGRAQETQYS. DNA of the CDR3: TGCAGTGCTCTTCGCGGGAGGGCCCAAGAGACCCAGTACTCC.

This clonotype was picked up one time. Here the CDR3 DNA reads TGCAGTGCTAGAGAACCAGCCGGGGAGCTGTTTTTT. Its translation is CSAREPAGELFF. The rearrangement joins TRBV20-1 to TRBJ2-2, with unresolved D. Germline loops: CDR1 DFQATT, CDR2 SNEGSKA (reference sequence). This CDR3 has 12 amino acids. Trimming removed 0 bases at V and 6 bases at J, with 5 bases between.

This sequence joins TRBV29-1 and TRBJ1-2; 9 bases are a match to TRBD1. There are 16 residues in the CDR3. CDR1 and CDR2 from the germline V gene are SQVTM and ANQGSEA. The junction had 14 bases not matched to a gene; V was cut back by 5 bases and J by 4 bases. The CDR3: CSVFRGGTGGVYGYTF. In DNA form, the CDR3 reads TGCAGCGTTTTTAGAGGAGGAACAGGGGGCGTCTATGGCTACACCTTC.

The chain carries TRBV5-1 and TRBJ2-7; 11 positions agree with TRBD2. CDR3 length: 18 residues. V was clipped by 4 bases and J by 0 bases; unmatched bases: 12. Germline CDR1 is SGHRS and CDR2 is YFSETQ. The CDR3 DNA sequence: TGCGCCAGCAGCCAACCCGGTCTAGCGGGAGGTTACTCCTACGAGCAGTACTTC. Its translation is CASSQPGLAGGYSYEQYF. Full variable domain (remainder filled in from reference TRBV5-1 and TRBJ2-7): KAGVTQTPRYLIKTRGQQVTLSCSPISGHRSVSWYQQTPGQGLQFLFEYFSETQRNKGNFPGRFSGRQFSNSRSEMNVSTLELGDSALYLCASSQPGLAGGYSYEQYFGPGTRLTVT.

This clonotype was seen many times. Here the CDR3 reads CASSLAGTAINTEAFF. The DNA for the CDR3 is TGTGCCAGCAGCTTAGCCGGGACAGCTATCAACACTGAAGCTTTCTTT. V gene TRBV7-2 combines with J gene TRBJ1-1; 7 nucleotides agree with TRBD1. The V and J ends lost 0 bases and 2 bases, in that order; junction bases with no gene match: 6. Germline CDR1 and CDR2: SGHTA and FQGNSA. CDR3 length: 16 residues. The full variable domain, its missing parts supplied by reference TRBV7-2 and TRBJ1-1, is GAGVSQSPSNKVTEKGKDVELRCDPISGHTALYWYRQSLGQGLEFLIYFQGNSAPDKSGLPSDRFSAERTGGSVSTLTIQRTQQEDSAVYLCASSLAGTAINTEAFFGQGTRLTVV.

This rearrangement joins TRBV7-9 to TRBJ2-7; D gene uncertain. CDR1 and CDR2 from the germline V gene are SEHNR and FQNEAQ (reference sequence). V was trimmed by 11 bases and J by 5 bases, leaving 13 bases between them. The CDR3 spans 11 residues. In DNA, the CDR3 is TGTGCCTCTGGGTACGAGGACGAGCAGTACTTC. Its translation: CASGYEDEQYF.

The chain links TRBV7-3 to TRBJ1-6, with no clear D. CDR3 length: 18 residues. Trimming stripped 5 bases from V and 10 bases from J, with 27 bases between. Germline values: CDR1 SGHTA, CDR2 FQGTGA. Here the CDR3 reads CASSPFRAGRTGESPLHF. The CDR3 DNA reads TGTGCCAGCAGCCCGTTCCGAGCGGGCCGAACCGGGGAATCACCCCTCCACTTT. Based on the CDR3 plus reference TRBV7-3 and TRBJ1-6, the full variable domain is GAGVSQTPSNKVTEKGKYVELRCDPISGHTALYWYRQSLGQGPEFLIYFQGTGAADDSGLPNDRFFAVRPEGSVSTLKIQRTERGDSAVYLCASSPFRAGRTGESPLHFGNGTRLTVT.

As to this clonotype: This may arise from a read error, as a much more abundant clone is one base away. V usage is TRBV5-4 and J usage is TRBJ2-2, with 9 positions matching TRBD2. The V gene end was trimmed by 3 bases and the J gene end by 0 bases; junction bases not matched to a gene: 6. This CDR3 region has 17 residues. Germline V CDR1 and CDR2: SGHNT, YYREEE (reference sequence). CDR3: CASSSPLAGANTGELFF. CDR3 in DNA: TGTGCCAGCAGCTCACCATTAGCGGGGGCGAACACCGGGGAGCTGTTTTTT.

This clonotype was seen repeatedly, ten times or more. The chain employs TRBV7-3 and TRBJ2-2; maybe TRBD1 (6 bases). This CDR3 spans 16 amino acids. Germline-derived CDR1 and CDR2 are SGHTA and FQGTGA. V lost 4 bases and J 7 bases, leaving 19 bases between the germline ends. The CDR3: CASSSTTRIRGGELFF. The CDR3, as DNA: TGTGCCAGCAGCTCCACGACACGAATCAGGGGCGGGGAGCTGTTTTTT.

This sequence joins TRBV7-9 and TRBJ2-2, with TRBD1 as a possible D gene (5 bases). The CDR3 is 11 residues long. Germline lookup yields CDR1 SEHNR and CDR2 FQNEAQ (reference sequence). Trimming stripped 6 bases from V and 8 bases from J, with 7 bases between. CDR3 in amino acids: CASRRQGELFF. CDR3 DNA: TGTGCCAGCAGAAGACAGGGGGAGCTGTTTTTT.

Note on this clonotype: This may be a read error: a much more frequent sequence differs by one nucleotide. CDR3 DNA: TGTGCCAGCAGGACACTAGCGGTAGTAGGTCCAGATACGCAGTATTTT. It codes for CASRTLAVVGPDTQYF. This chain connects TRBV13 to TRBJ2-3; 8 nucleotides match TRBD2. V was clipped by 6 bases and J by 4 bases; unmatched bases: 12. The CDR3 sequence is 16 residues long. Germline CDR1 is PRHDT and CDR2 is FYEKMQ (reference sequence).

This chain connects TRBV15 to TRBJ1-6, with TRBD1 matching over 9 bases. The CDR3 consists of 17 residues. The ends lost 0 bases at V and 7 bases at J; junction bases unmatched: 7. Germline CDR1 and CDR2: LNHNV and YYDKDF (reference sequence). The CDR3 sequence is CATSRDPRTGVNSPLHF. CDR3 sequence (DNA): TGTGCCACCAGCAGAGATCCCCGGACAGGGGTGAATTCACCCCTCCACTTT.

The genes are TRBV10-3 and TRBJ1-5; TRBD1 might be the D (5 bases). CDR3 size: 11 residues. Trimming took off 5 bases at V and 9 bases at J, with 8 bases between the two ends. Germline V gene data show CDR1 as ENHRY and CDR2 as SYGVKD. CDR3 coding DNA: TGTGCCATCAGTACAGGAGGGCCCCAGCATTTT. Protein product: CAISTGGPQHF.

This clonotype is medium-sized within its sample. J is TRBJ2-2 and V is TRBV20-1, with D tentatively TRBD2 (6 bases). V gave up 1 base and J gave up 1 base, with 10 bases separating them. The CDR3 runs to 15 residues. The germline V gene encodes CDR1 DFQATT and CDR2 SNEGSKA (reference sequence). The DNA for the CDR3 is TGCAGTGCTAGAGGGTCGACTAGGAACACCGGGGAGCTGTTTTTT. This codes for CSARGSTRNTGELFF.

This clonotype was found once. The chain joins TRBV19 to TRBJ1-5; D gene ambiguous. The germline V and J ends were trimmed by 5 bases and 11 bases, with 16 bases remaining between them. This CDR3 has 13 residues. In germline, CDR1 is LNHDA, CDR2 SQIVND (reference sequence). For the CDR3, the DNA is TGTGCCAGTAGTCCCCGGACCAAAGGGACCCAGCATTTT. Protein: CASSPRTKGTQHF.

In this sample, this clonotype turned up once. The chain employs TRBV7-2 and TRBJ2-7, with 8 bases lining up with TRBD1. Germline V gene lookup returns CDR1 SGHTA and CDR2 FQGNSA. The V and J ends lost 5 bases and 3 bases, in that order; junction bases with no gene match: 12. The CDR3 extends over 16 amino acids. The CDR3: CASSRDRGMCGYEQYF. The CDR3 region has the DNA TGTGCCAGCAGCCGAGACAGGGGAATGTGTGGCTACGAGCAGTACTTC.

The sample holds many counts of this clonotype. This rearrangement joins TRBV29-1 to TRBJ2-5; 10 bases are shared with TRBD1. The trim removed 6 bases at V and 3 bases at J, leaving 7 bases unmatched. CDR3 length: 14 amino acids. The V gene's germline CDR1 is SQVTM and CDR2 ANQGSEA. The CDR3 region has the DNA TGCAGCGTGGGACAGGGGATCGAAGAAGAGACCCAGTACTTC. Translated, it gives CSVGQGIEEETQYF.

This clonotype was picked up many times. J is TRBJ1-2 and V is TRBV7-2; a weak D match, TRBD1 (5 bases). CDR1 SGHTA and CDR2 FQGNSA come from the germline V gene. Trimming took off 1 base at V and 8 bases at J, with 17 bases between the two ends. This CDR3 region has 15 residues. CDR3 loop: CASSLDRAPKGGYTF. The CDR3, as DNA: TGTGCCAGCAGCTTAGACCGGGCCCCCAAGGGGGGCTACACCTTC.

This clonotype was observed once. The chain joins TRBV10-3 to TRBJ1-1; no clear D gene. The length of the CDR3 is 14 residues. The V end lost 2 bases, the J end lost 1 base, and 8 bases lay between the germline ends. Per germline, CDR1 ENHRY and CDR2 SYGVKD. CDR3 nucleotide sequence: TGTGCCATCAGTGAGCCTGGACCGAACACTGAAGCTTTCTTT. It encodes CAISEPGPNTEAFF.

This clonotype was detected many times. The rearrangement uses TRBV14 and TRBJ2-5, with D hard to call. Germline V gene lookup returns CDR1 SGHDN and CDR2 FVKESK. CDR3 size: 13 residues. V lost 3 bases to trimming and J lost 4 bases, with 9 bases between them. CDR3 sequence reads: CASSQTLIETQYF. CDR3 sequence (DNA): TGTGCCAGCAGCCAGACACTTATAGAGACCCAGTACTTC.

The V call is TRBV6-5, the J call TRBJ2-5; 7 bases map to TRBD1. This CDR3 has 13 amino acids. Trimming removed 10 bases from V and 6 bases from J; junction bases left unmatched: 11. The germline V gene encodes CDR1 MNHEY and CDR2 SVGAGI. In nucleotides, the CDR3 is TGTGCCATCAGCTCCGGGACAGCGAAGACCCAGTACTTC. Its protein product is CAISSGTAKTQYF.